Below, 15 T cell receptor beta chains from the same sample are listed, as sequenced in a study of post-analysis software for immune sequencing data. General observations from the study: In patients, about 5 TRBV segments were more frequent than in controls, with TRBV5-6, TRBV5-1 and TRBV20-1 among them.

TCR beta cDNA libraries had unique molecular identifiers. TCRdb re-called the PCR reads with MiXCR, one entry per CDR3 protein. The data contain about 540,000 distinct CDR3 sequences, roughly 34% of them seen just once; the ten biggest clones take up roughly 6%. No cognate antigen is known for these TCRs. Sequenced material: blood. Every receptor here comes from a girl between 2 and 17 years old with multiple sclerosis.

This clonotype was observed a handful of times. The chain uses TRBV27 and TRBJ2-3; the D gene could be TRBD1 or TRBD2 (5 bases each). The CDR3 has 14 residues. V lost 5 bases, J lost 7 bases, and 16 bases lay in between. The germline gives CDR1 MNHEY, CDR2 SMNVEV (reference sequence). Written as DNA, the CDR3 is TGTGCCAGCAGTCTCGGGACCATCGGGTATACGCAGTATTTT. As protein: CASSLGTIGYTQYF.

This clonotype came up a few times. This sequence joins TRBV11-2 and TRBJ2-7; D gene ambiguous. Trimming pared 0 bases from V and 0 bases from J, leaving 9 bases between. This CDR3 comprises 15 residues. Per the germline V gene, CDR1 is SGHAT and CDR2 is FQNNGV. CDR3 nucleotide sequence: TGTGCCAGCAGCTTAGATCCCCTGGGCTCCTACGAGCAGTACTTC. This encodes CASSLDPLGSYEQYF.

The CDR3 sequence: CASSSRGTVNTEAFF. CDR3 nucleotide sequence: TGCGCCAGCAGCTCTCGAGGGACAGTGAACACTGAAGCTTTCTTT. The V gene is TRBV5-1, the J gene TRBJ1-1; 7 bases are shared with TRBD1. With 3 bases clipped from V and 0 bases from J, the junction kept 5 bases outside the gene matches. CDR3 length: 15 residues. CDR1 SGHRS and CDR2 YFSETQ come from the germline V gene.

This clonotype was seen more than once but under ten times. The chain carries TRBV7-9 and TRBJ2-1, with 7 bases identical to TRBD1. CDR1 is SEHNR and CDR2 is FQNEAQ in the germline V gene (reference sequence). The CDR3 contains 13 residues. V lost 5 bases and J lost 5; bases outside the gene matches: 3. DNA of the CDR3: TGTGCCAGCAGCCTCGGACAGGACAATGAGCAGTTCTTC. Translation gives CASSLGQDNEQFF.

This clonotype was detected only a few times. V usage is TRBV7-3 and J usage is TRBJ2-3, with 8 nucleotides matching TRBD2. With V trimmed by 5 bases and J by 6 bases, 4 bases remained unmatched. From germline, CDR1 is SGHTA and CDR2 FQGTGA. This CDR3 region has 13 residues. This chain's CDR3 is CASSAGGPDTQYF. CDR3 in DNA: TGTGCCAGCAGCGCGGGGGGCCCGGATACGCAGTATTTT.

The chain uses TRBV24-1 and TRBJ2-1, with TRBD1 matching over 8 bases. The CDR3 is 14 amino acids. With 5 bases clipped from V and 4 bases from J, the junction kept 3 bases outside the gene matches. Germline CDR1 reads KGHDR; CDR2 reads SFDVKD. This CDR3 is CATSGTGRYNEQFF. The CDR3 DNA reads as TGTGCCACCAGTGGGACAGGGAGGTACAATGAGCAGTTCTTC.

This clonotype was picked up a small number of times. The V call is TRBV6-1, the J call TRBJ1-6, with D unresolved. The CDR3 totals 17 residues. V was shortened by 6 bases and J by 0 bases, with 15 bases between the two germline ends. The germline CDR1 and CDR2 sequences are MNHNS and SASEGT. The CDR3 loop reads CASSPIPPSSYNSPLHF. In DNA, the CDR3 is TGTGCCAGCAGCCCCATTCCACCAAGCTCCTATAATTCACCCCTCCACTTT.

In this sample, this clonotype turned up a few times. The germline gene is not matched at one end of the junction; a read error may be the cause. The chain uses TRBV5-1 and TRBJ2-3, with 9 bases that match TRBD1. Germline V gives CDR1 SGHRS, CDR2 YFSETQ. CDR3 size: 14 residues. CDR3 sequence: CASSLSDRGIEQYF. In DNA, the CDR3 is TGCGCCAGCAGCTTAAGTGACAGGGGGATTGAGCAGTACTTT.

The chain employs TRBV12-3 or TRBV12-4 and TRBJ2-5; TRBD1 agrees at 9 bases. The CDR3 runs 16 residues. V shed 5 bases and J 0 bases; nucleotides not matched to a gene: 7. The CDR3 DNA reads TGTGCCAGCAGTCCCGGGACAGGGAAGTACCAAGAGACCCAGTACTTC. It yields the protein CASSPGTGKYQETQYF.

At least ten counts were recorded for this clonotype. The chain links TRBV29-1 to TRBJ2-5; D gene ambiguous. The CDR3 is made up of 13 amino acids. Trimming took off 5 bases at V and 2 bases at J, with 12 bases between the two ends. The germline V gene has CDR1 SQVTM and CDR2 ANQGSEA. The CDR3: CSVTRTGQETQYF. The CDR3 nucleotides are TGCAGCGTTACTCGGACCGGACAAGAGACCCAGTACTTC.

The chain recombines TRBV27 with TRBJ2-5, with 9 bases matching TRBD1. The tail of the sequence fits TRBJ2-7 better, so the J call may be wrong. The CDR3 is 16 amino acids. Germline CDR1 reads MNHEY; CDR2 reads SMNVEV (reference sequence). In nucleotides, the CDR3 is TGTGCCAGCAGTTTATCCTCCGGGACAGGGTTTCACGAGCAGTACTTC. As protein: CASSLSSGTGFHEQYF.

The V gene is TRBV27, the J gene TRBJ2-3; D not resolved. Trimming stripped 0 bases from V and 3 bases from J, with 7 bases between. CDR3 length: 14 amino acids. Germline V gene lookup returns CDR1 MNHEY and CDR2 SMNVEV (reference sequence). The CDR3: CASSLSVYTDTQYF. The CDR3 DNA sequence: TGTGCCAGCAGTTTATCAGTTTATACAGATACGCAGTATTTT.

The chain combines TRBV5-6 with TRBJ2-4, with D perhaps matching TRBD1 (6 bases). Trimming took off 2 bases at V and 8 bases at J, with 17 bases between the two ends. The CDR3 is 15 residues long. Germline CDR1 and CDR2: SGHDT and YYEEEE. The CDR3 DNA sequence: TGTGCCAGCAGCTTTATTCACACGGCAGGGGACATTCAGTACTTC. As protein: CASSFIHTAGDIQYF.

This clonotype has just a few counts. The CDR3 coding sequence is TGTGCCAGCAGCGCACGGACTAGCAGCGCAGATACGCAGTATTTT. Encoded protein: CASSARTSSADTQYF. The V gene is TRBV7-9, the J gene TRBJ2-3, with TRBD2 identical over 8 bases. From germline, CDR1 is SEHNR and CDR2 FQNEAQ (reference sequence). CDR3 length: 15 residues. With 5 bases clipped from V and 4 bases from J, the junction kept 8 bases outside the gene matches.

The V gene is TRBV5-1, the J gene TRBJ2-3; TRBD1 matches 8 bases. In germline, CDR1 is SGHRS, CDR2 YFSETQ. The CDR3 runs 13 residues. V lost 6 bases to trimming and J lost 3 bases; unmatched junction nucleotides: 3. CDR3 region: CASTDRVTDTQYF. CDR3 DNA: TGCGCCAGCACGGACAGGGTGACAGATACGCAGTATTTT.